This T cell receptor beta chain was recovered during a study of shared clonotypes between healthy human individuals. All participating donors were Caucasian adults from Nashville, Tennessee. Ten immunoSEQ deep assay plates held the unsorted PBMC DNA. How the authors handled the data: Sequence data from immunoSEQ were junction-only and lacked quality scores; consequently, filtering differed. Produced via immunoSEQ multiplex PCR; TCRdb's table is partial and in-frame only. The V and J calls and the clone size are those of that table, but D and trimming were determined from the DNA. The sample records about 480,000 clones, 75% to 85% being singletons. With regard to this clone: At the DNA level, this CDR3 is encoded by other sequences in the same sample as well.

The sample was PBMCs. The clonotype comes from a woman aged 40 to 55 in good health. Some clones in this sample may be carry-over from other donors' samples.

The CDR3 is CASSLQASTDTQYF. CDR3 sequence (DNA): TGTGCCAGCAGCTTACAAGCGAGCACAGATACGCAGTATTTT. The chain carries TRBV7-6 and TRBJ2-3; no clear D gene. The germline V and J ends were trimmed by 2 bases and 0 bases, with 6 bases remaining between them. Germline loops: CDR1 SGHVS, CDR2 FNYEAQ. CDR3 length equals 14 residues.